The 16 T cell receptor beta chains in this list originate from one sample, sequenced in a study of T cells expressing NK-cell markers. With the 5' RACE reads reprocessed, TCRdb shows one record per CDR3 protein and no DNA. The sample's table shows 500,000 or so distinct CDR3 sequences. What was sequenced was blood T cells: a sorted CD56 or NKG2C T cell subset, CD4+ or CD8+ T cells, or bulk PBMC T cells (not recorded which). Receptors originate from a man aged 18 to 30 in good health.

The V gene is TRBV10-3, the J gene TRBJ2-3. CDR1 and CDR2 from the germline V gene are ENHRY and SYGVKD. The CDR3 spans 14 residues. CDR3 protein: CAISVGASTDTQYF.

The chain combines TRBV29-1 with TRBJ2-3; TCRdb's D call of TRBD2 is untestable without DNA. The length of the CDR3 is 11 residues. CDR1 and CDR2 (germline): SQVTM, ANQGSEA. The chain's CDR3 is CSVVTSGKVYF.

The CDR3: CASSVTGGPNEQFF. The chain is built from TRBV25-1 and TRBJ2-1; TCRdb's D gene call, TRBD2, goes unchecked for lack of DNA. The CDR3 has 14 residues. The V gene's germline CDR1 is MGHDK and CDR2 SYGVNS.

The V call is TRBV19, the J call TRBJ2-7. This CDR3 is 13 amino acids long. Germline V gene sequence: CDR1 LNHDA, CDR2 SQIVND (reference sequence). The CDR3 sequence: CASSIDLGYEQYF.

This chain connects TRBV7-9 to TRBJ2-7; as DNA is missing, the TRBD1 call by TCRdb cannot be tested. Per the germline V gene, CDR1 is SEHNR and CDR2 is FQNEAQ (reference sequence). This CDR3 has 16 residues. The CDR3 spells CASSIKDRGSSYEQYF.

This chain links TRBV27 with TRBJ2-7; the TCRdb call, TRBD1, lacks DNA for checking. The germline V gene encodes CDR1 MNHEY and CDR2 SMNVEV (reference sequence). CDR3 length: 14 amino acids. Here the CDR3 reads CASRSLPGDYEQYF.

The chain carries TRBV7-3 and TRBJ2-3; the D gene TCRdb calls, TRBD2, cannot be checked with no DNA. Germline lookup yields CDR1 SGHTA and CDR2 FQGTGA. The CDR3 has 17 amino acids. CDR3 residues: CASSAPVGEEGSDTQYF.

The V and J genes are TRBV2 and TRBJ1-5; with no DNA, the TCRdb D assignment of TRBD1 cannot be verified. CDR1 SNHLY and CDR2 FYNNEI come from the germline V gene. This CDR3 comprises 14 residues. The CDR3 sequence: CASSDLGQHQPQHF.

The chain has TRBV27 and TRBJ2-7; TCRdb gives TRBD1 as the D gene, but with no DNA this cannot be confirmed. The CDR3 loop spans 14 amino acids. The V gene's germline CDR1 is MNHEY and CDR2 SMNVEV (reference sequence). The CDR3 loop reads CASSSDRESYEQYF.

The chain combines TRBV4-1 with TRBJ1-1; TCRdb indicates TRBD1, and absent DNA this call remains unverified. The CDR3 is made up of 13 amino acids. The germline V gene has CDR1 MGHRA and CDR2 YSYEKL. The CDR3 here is CASSQAGLPEAFF.

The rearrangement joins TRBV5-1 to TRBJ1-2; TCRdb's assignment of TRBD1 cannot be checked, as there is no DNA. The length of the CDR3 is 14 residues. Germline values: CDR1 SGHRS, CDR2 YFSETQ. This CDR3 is CASSLVTGDYGYTF.

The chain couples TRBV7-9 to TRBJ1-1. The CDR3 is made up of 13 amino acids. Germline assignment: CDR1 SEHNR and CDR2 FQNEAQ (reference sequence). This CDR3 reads CASSPWLYTEAFF.

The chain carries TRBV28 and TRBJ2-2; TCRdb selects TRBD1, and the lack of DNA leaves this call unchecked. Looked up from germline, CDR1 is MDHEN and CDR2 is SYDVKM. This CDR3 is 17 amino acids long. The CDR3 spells CASSYIWTGGDTGELFF.

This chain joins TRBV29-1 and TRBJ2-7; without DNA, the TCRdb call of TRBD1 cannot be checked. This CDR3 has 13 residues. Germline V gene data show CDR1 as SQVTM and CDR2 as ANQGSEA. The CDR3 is CSADTGERYEQYF.

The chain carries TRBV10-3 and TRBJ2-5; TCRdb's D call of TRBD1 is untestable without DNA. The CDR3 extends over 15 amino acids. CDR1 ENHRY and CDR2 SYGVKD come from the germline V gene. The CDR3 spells CASRMGQGGQETQYF.

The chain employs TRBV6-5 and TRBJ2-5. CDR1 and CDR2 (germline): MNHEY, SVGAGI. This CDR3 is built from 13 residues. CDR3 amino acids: CAARRTRKETQYF.